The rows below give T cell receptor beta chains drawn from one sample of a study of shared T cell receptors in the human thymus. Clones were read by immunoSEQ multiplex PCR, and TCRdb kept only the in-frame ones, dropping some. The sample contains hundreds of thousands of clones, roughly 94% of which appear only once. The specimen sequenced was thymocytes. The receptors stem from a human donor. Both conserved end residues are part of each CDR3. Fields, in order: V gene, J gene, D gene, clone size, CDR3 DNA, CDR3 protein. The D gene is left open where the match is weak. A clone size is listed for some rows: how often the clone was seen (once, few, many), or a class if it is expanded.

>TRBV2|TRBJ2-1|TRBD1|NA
TGTGCCAGCAGGGGCCTTGGACAGGGGGCTTTGTGTGGAATCGTGCCTTACAATGAGCAGTTCTTC
CASRGLGQGALCGIVPYNEQFF
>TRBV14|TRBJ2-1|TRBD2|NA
TGTGCCAGCAGCCAAGGAGCGGGAGGGATTAATGAGCAGTTCTTC
CASSQGAGGINEQFF
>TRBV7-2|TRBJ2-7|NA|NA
TGTGCCAGCAGCATCCGGCCGAATATTGCGTCCGAGCAGTACTTC
CASSIRPNIASEQYF
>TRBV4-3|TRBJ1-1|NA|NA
TGCGCCAGCAGCCAAAACCAGGGGAGGTGGGCGGGCACTGAAGCTTTCTTT
CASSQNQGRWAGTEAFF
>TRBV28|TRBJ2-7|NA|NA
TGTGCCAGCAGTAGCCGGGACGGGGCCTACGAGCAGTACTTC
CASSSRDGAYEQYF
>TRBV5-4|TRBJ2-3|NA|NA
TGTGCCAGCAGCTTGGGGGCTTCCCGGGGTGTCAATACAGATACGCAGTATTTT
CASSLGASRGVNTDTQYF
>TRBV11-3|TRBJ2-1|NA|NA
TGTGCCAGCAGCTTAAGCAAGGGAGTAGAGTTCTTC
CASSLSKGVEFF
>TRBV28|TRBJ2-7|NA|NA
TGTGCCAGCAGTTTTTTTCCCGGAAGCTCCTACGAGCAGTACTTC
CASSFFPGSSYEQYF
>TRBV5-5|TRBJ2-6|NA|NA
TGTGCCAGCAGCCACAAGCTGGCTGGGGCCAACGTCCTGACTTTC
CASSHKLAGANVLTF
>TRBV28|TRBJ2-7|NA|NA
TGTGCCAGCACCGAGAGGGGGGGCTCGAGCTCCTACGAGCAGTACTTC
CASTERGGSSSYEQYF
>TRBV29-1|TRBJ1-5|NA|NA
TGCAGCGTAACACAGGACGGGAATAGCAATCAGCCCCAGCATTTT
CSVTQDGNSNQPQHF
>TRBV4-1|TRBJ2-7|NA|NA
TGCGCCAGCAGCCAAGGGCTGGGGGCCTCCCGGGCCTACGAGCAGTACTTC
CASSQGLGASRAYEQYF
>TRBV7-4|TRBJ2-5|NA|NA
TGTGCCAGCAGCTCACCTACTGGGAAAGAGACCCAGTACTTC
CASSSPTGKETQYF
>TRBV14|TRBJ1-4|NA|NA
TGTGCCAGCAGTCAAAACACAGGTGTAGGTGAAAAACTGTTTTTT
CASSQNTGVGEKLFF
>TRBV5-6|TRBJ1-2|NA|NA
TGTGCCAGCAGCTGGGCGGGGGGTAACTATGGCTACACCTTC
CASSWAGGNYGYTF
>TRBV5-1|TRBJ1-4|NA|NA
TGCGCCAGCAGCCACCGGAGTACCGCAACTAATGAAAAACTGTTTTTT
CASSHRSTATNEKLFF
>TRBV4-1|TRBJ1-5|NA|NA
TGCGCCAGCAGCCAAGCTTACAGGGAACAGCCCCAGCATTTT
CASSQAYREQPQHF
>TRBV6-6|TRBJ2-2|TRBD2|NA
TGTGCCAGCAGTTACGCTAGCGGGAGTTTCACCGGGGAGCTGTTTTTT
CASSYASGSFTGELFF
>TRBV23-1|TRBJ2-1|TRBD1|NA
TGCGCCAGCAGTCAAACCCAGGGGGACAATGAGCAGTTCTTC
CASSQTQGDNEQFF
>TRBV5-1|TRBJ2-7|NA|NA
TGCGCCAGCAGCTTGCTCTCGCCCGGGACACGCCTTCGCGAGCAGTACTTC
CASSLLSPGTRLREQYF
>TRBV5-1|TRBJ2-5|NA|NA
TGCGCCAGCAGCTCGGGACCCCACCAAGAGACCCAGTACTTC
CASSSGPHQETQYF
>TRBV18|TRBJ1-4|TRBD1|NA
TGTGCCAGCTCACCCTCGACAGGGGGTCCGAAAGTGCTGTTTTTT
CASSPSTGGPKVLFF
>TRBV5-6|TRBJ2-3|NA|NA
TGTGCCAGCATCCTTGGGGTCTGGGGCACAGATACGCAGTATTTT
CASILGVWGTDTQYF
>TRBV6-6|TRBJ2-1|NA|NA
TGTGCCAGCAGTTACTCGAGGCCCTTTTCCTACAATGAGCAGTTCTTC
CASSYSRPFSYNEQFF
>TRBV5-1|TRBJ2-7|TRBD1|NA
TGCGCCAGCAGCTTGTGCCGGGGACAGCGGATTTACGAGCAGTACTTC
CASSLCRGQRIYEQYF
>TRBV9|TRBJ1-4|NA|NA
TGTGCCAGCAGCGAAGGGGAAACATCTTTAGACGGGGTCCCTAATGAAAAACTGTTTTTT
CASSEGETSLDGVPNEKLFF
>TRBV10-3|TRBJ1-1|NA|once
TGTGCCATCAGTGACAGGGCGGGCCAGGAAACTGAAGCTTTCTTT
CAISDRAGQETEAFF
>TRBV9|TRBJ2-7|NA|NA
TGTGCCAGCAGCGTAGAGGAACAGGGAGGCGAGCAGTACTTC
CASSVEEQGGEQYF
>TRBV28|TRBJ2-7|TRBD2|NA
TGTGCCAGCAGTTTAGTCGGTAGCGGGTTCCCCTACGAGCAGTACTTC
CASSLVGSGFPYEQYF
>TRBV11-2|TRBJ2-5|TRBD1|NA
TGTGCCAGCAGCCCCGAGTTACTGGCAGGGGGCGGGGAGGAGACCCAGTACTTC
CASSPELLAGGGEETQYF
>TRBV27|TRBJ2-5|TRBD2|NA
TGTGCCAGCAGTTTGGGACTAGCGGGAGGAGAGACCCAGTACTTC
CASSLGLAGGETQYF
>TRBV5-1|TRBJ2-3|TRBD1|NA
TGCGCCAGCAGCTCCAGGGGGCTACTCGGGGATACGCAGTATTTT
CASSSRGLLGDTQYF
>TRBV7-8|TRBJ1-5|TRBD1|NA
TGTGCCAGCAGCGGGCGGGACAGCTACTTTAGCAATCAGCCCCAGCATTTT
CASSGRDSYFSNQPQHF
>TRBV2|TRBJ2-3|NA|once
TGTGCCAGCAGTCTGGCGCAGTATTTT
CASSLAQYF
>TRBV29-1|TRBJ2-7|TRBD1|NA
TGCAGCGTCTCCGGGACAGGGGAGGTGGAGCGGGAGTTTGGTCGGTACGAGCAGTACTTC
CSVSGTGEVEREFGRYEQYF
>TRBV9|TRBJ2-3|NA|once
TGTGCCAGCAGCGTCCGGGGCGAAGGCACAGATACGCAGTATTTT
CASSVRGEGTDTQYF
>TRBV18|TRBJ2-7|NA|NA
TGTGCCAGCTCACCCTCGAACAGCTCCTACGAGCAGTACTTC
CASSPSNSSYEQYF
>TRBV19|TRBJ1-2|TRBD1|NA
TGTGCCAGTAGTAACGGGACAGGCTATGGCTACACCTTC
CASSNGTGYGYTF
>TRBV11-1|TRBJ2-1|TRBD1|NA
TGTGCCAGCAGCCTTCAGGGGGATGGCTCCTACAATGAGCAGTTCTTC
CASSLQGDGSYNEQFF
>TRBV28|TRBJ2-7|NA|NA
TGTGCCAGCAGCCTTGTAAGCGGCTCCTACGAGCAGTACTTC
CASSLVSGSYEQYF
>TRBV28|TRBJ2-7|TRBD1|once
TGTGCCAGCAGTAGAGGGGACAGGGGTAGAATGAATAGCTCCTACGAGCAGTACTTC
CASSRGDRGRMNSSYEQYF
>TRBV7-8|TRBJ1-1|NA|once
TGTGCCAGCAGGGAAGCAGGGGCTGCCGAAGCTTTCTTT
CASREAGAAEAFF
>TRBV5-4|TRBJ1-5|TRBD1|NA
TGTGCCAGCAGTATATCAGGGGGGAATCAGCCCCAGCATTTT
CASSISGGNQPQHF
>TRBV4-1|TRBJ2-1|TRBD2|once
TGCGCCAGCAGCCAAAAAGCGGGAGCGGCATACAATGAGCAGTTCTTC
CASSQKAGAAYNEQFF
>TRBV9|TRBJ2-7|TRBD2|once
TGTGCCAGCAGCGCTAGCGGGAGTTGGGCTGAAAGCGAGCAGTACTTC
CASSASGSWAESEQYF
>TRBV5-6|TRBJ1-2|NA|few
TGTGCCAGCAGCTTGAGGGGAAACTATGGCTACACCTTC
CASSLRGNYGYTF
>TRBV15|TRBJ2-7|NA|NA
TGTGCCACCAGCAGAGATCTCCTCGAGCAGTACTTC
CATSRDLLEQYF
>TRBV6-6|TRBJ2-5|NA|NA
TGTGCCAGCAGTTACAGTGCGGTTAGAGAGACCCAGTACTTC
CASSYSAVRETQYF
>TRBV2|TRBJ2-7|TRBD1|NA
TGTGCCAGCAGTCCGACAGGGGTAATCGACGAGCAGTACTTC
CASSPTGVIDEQYF
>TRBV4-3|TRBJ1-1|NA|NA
TGCGCCAGCAGCCAAGTCGCGGGGGCGAACACTGAAGCTTTCTTT
CASSQVAGANTEAFF
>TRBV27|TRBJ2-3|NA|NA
TGTGCCAGCAGTTTGGCCAACACAGATACGCAGTATTTT
CASSLANTDTQYF
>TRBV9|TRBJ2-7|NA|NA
TGTGCCAGCAGCGATAACAGGGAGCAGTACTTC
CASSDNREQYF